This is a list of T cell receptor beta chains from one sample in a study of siplizumab effects on memory and regulatory T cells. Using immunoSEQ multiplex PCR, the repertoire was profiled, and TCRdb retains in-frame clones only, with some absent. This sample yields about 91,000 clones, of which around 95% are seen a single time; around 0.031% belongs to the top ten. Sequenced sample: naive CD4+ T cells sorted from blood. The receptors shown here come from a human donor in good health. Both conserved end residues are part of each CDR3. D genes are given only for firm matches. Not every row has a clone size; where given, it reads once, few, many or a size class.

V: TRBV29-1; size: .; D: TRBD1; J: TRBJ1-1; CDR3: CSVEDSTGGWTEAFF; DNA: TGCAGCGTTGAAGATTCGACAGGGGGGTGGACTGAAGCTTTCTTT
V: TRBV12-5; size: .; D: TRBD2; J: TRBJ2-1; CDR3: CASGLGLADNEQFF; DNA: TGTGCTAGTGGTTTGGGACTAGCTGACAATGAGCAGTTCTTC
V: TRBV2; size: .; D: TRBD1; J: TRBJ2-2; CDR3: CASSLTDRAAGELFF; DNA: TGTGCCAGCAGTCTAACGGACAGGGCTGCCGGGGAGCTGTTTTTT
V: TRBV9; size: .; D: TRBD1; J: TRBJ2-1; CDR3: CASSVPAGGGRSGQFF; DNA: TGTGCCAGCAGCGTTCCGGCAGGGGGCGGTCGTAGCGGGCAGTTCTTC
V: TRBV6-1; size: .; D: .; J: TRBJ1-5; CDR3: CASSEWDGMSNQPQHF; DNA: TGTGCCAGCAGTGAATGGGACGGGATGAGCAATCAGCCCCAGCATTTT
V: TRBV28; size: .; D: TRBD1; J: TRBJ2-7; CDR3: CASRPGQGRNEQYF; DNA: TGTGCCAGCAGGCCCGGACAGGGCCGAAACGAGCAGTACTTC
V: TRBV28; size: once; D: TRBD1; J: TRBJ2-7; CDR3: CASSLSGQGHSEQYF; DNA: TGTGCCAGCAGTTTATCTGGACAGGGGCACAGCGAGCAGTACTTC
V: TRBV7-2; size: .; D: TRBD2; J: TRBJ2-1; CDR3: CASSFTYTSRGGARNEQFF; DNA: TGTGCCAGCAGCTTTACCTACACCTCACGCGGGGGGGCCAGGAATGAGCAGTTCTTC
V: TRBV7-2; size: .; D: .; J: TRBJ2-7; CDR3: CASNEGRELHEQYF; DNA: TGTGCCAGCAACGAAGGACGGGAGCTCCACGAGCAGTACTTC
V: TRBV6-5; size: .; D: .; J: TRBJ1-2; CDR3: CASSYSSLYYGYTF; DNA: TGTGCCAGCAGTTACTCGTCTCTGTACTATGGCTACACCTTC
V: TRBV10-3; size: .; D: .; J: TRBJ2-5; CDR3: CAISPGLPPETQYF; DNA: TGTGCCATCAGTCCGGGCCTCCCCCCGGAGACCCAGTACTTC
V: TRBV10-3; size: .; D: .; J: TRBJ2-2; CDR3: CAISVATGELFF; DNA: TGTGCCATCAGTGTTGCAACCGGGGAGCTGTTTTTT
V: TRBV5-5; size: .; D: .; J: TRBJ1-6; CDR3: CASTQYSPLHF; DNA: TGTGCCAGCACCCAGTATTCACCCCTCCACTTT
V: TRBV7-2; size: .; D: .; J: TRBJ1-5; CDR3: CASTISTDGNQPQHF; DNA: TGTGCCAGCACGATATCGACGGACGGCAATCAGCCCCAGCATTTT
V: TRBV7-9; size: .; D: .; J: TRBJ1-2; CDR3: CASNNGYTF; DNA: TGTGCCAGCAACAATGGCTACACCTTC
V: TRBV5-1; size: once; D: TRBD2; J: TRBJ2-1; CDR3: CASMTSGNYNEQFF; DNA: TGCGCCAGCATGACTAGCGGGAACTACAATGAGCAGTTCTTC
V: TRBV19; size: .; D: TRBD2; J: TRBJ2-2; CDR3: CASSPGGGTGAGELFF; DNA: TGTGCCAGTAGCCCCGGGGGAGGGACCGGAGCCGGGGAGCTGTTTTTT
V: TRBV29-1; size: .; D: .; J: TRBJ2-4; CDR3: CSVESRESGKNIQYF; DNA: TGCAGCGTTGAGTCCAGGGAGTCCGGCAAAAACATTCAGTACTTC
V: TRBV6-1; size: once; D: TRBD2; J: TRBJ2-7; CDR3: CASTSGVVGQYF; DNA: TGTGCCAGCACTAGCGGGGTCGTTGGGCAGTACTTC
V: TRBV14; size: few; D: .; J: TRBJ1-6; CDR3: CASSQTTSPLHF; DNA: TGTGCCAGCAGCCAAACCACGTCGCCCCTCCACTTT
V: TRBV5-1; size: .; D: TRBD2; J: TRBJ2-3; CDR3: CASSSNSGGNTDTQYF; DNA: TGCGCCAGCAGCTCAAATAGCGGGGGGAACACAGATACGCAGTATTTT
V: TRBV10-2; size: .; D: .; J: TRBJ1-4; CDR3: CASSEQPPEKLFF; DNA: TGCGCCAGCAGTGAACAGCCCCCTGAAAAACTGTTTTTT
V: TRBV7-3; size: .; D: .; J: TRBJ2-1; CDR3: CASSLPSDYNEQFF; DNA: TGTGCCAGCAGCTTACCTAGCGACTACAATGAGCAGTTCTTC
V: TRBV7-9; size: .; D: .; J: TRBJ1-1; CDR3: CASSLALQGVAEAFF; DNA: TGTGCCAGCAGCTTAGCATTACAGGGAGTCGCTGAAGCTTTCTTT
V: TRBV18; size: .; D: TRBD2; J: TRBJ2-1; CDR3: CASSPSRLAGGNNEQFF; DNA: TGTGCCAGCTCACCATCACGACTAGCGGGGGGGAACAATGAGCAGTTCTTC
V: TRBV5-1; size: .; D: .; J: TRBJ1-2; CDR3: CASSLIGDGYTF; DNA: TGCGCCAGCAGCTTAATTGGGGATGGCTACACCTTC
V: TRBV18; size: .; D: .; J: TRBJ1-6; CDR3: CASSPPLFGLGYYSPLHF; DNA: TGTGCCAGCTCACCACCGCTGTTCGGGCTGGGGTACTATTCACCCCTCCACTTT
V: TRBV30; size: .; D: TRBD1; J: TRBJ1-2; CDR3: CAWNRNLGTGGILGYTF; DNA: TGTGCCTGGAACAGAAATCTAGGGACAGGGGGTATCCTTGGCTACACCTTC
V: TRBV4-1; size: .; D: TRBD1; J: TRBJ1-4; CDR3: CASSQLRGPDGEKLFF; DNA: TGCGCCAGCAGCCAATTAAGGGGGCCGGACGGTGAAAAACTGTTTTTT
V: TRBV5-1; size: .; D: .; J: TRBJ1-1; CDR3: CASSSKIPGTNTEAFF; DNA: TGCGCCAGCAGCTCAAAAATTCCAGGGACGAACACTGAAGCTTTCTTT
V: TRBV7-7; size: .; D: TRBD1; J: TRBJ2-3; CDR3: CASSLGQGAGTDTQYF; DNA: TGTGCCAGCAGCTTAGGGCAGGGGGCGGGCACAGATACGCAGTATTTT